What follows are 18 T cell receptor beta chains derived from one specimen sequenced in a study of T-cell memory formation after mild COVID-19. Each CDR3 protein gets one entry after TCRdb re-called the 5' RACE reads with MiXCR. The sample lists just under 550,000 distinct CDR3 sequences, around 21% occurring once. Sequencing was carried out using PBMCs or a T cell subset sorted from them (not recorded which). These receptors came from an adult woman who had mild COVID-19 (a few samples of this study predate the infection). Cell type and time point are not known.

This clonotype has more than one count but fewer than ten. V gene TRBV7-9 combines with J gene TRBJ1-4; 9 bases match TRBD1. Germline CDR1 and CDR2: SEHNR and FQNEAQ (reference sequence). The CDR3 spans 14 residues. The trim removed 5 bases at V and 8 bases at J, leaving 6 bases unmatched. The CDR3 DNA is TGTGCCAGCAGCCAGGGACAGGGCCGCGAAAAACTGTTTTTT. Translating it yields CASSQGQGREKLFF. Looking up the rest from reference TRBV7-9 and TRBJ1-4 gives the full variable domain: DTGVSQNPRHKITKRGQNVTFRCDPISEHNRLYWYRQTLGQGPEFLTYFQNEAQLEKSRLLSDRFSAERPKGSFSTLEIQRTEQGDSAMYLCASSQGQGREKLFFGSGTQLSVL.

This clonotype was counted between two and nine times. V and J are TRBV2 and TRBJ1-2; D remains ambiguous. Between the trimmed V and J ends, which lost 5 bases and 3 bases, there was a span of 4 bases. The CDR3 contains 11 residues. CDR1 is SNHLY and CDR2 is FYNNEI in the germline V gene. The chain's CDR3 is CASSLYYGYTF. The DNA for the CDR3 is TGTGCCAGCAGTCTTTACTATGGCTACACCTTC.

This clonotype was detected only a few times. The V gene is TRBV28, the J gene TRBJ2-2, with 8 bases fitting TRBD2. Germline V lookup: CDR1 MDHEN, CDR2 SYDVKM. The CDR3 contains 16 residues. Trimming at V came to 1 base and at J to 6 bases, leaving 7 bases not matched to a gene. This CDR3 reads CASSLYSGMPAGELFF. The CDR3 DNA is TGTGCCAGCAGTTTATATAGCGGGATGCCTGCCGGGGAGCTGTTTTTT. Full variable domain (rest looked up from reference TRBV28 and TRBJ2-2): DVKVTQSSRYLVKRTGEKVFLECVQDMDHENMFWYRQDPGLGLRLIYFSYDVKMKEKGDIPEGYSVSREKKERFSLILESASTNQTSMYLCASSLYSGMPAGELFFGEGSRLTVL.

The sample holds a few counts of this clonotype. The genes are TRBV30 and TRBJ1-5; D is uncertain. Deletions cut 3 bases from V and 3 bases from J, with 12 bases between. Germline V gene sequence: CDR1 GTSNPN, CDR2 SVGIG (reference sequence). This CDR3 is built from 14 residues. Here the CDR3 DNA reads TGTGCCTGGAGGGACTCTAGCCTCAATCAGCCCCAGCATTTT. It yields the protein CAWRDSSLNQPQHF.

The chain is built from TRBV6-5 and TRBJ2-7, with D maybe TRBD2 (7 bases). The V gene lost 0 bases and the J gene lost 4 bases, with 13 bases spanning the gap. The germline V gene encodes CDR1 MNHEY and CDR2 SVGAGI. The CDR3 loop spans 15 amino acids. CDR3 in DNA: TGTGCCAGCAGTTACTCTGGCGGGGGCCTTTACGAGCAGTACTTC. This translates into CASSYSGGGLYEQYF.

The gene calls are TRBV18 and TRBJ2-1, with a weak D call TRBD2 (6 bases). Per the germline V gene, CDR1 is KGHSH and CDR2 is LQKENI. This CDR3 has 12 residues. Between the trimmed V and J ends, which lost 3 bases and 15 bases, there was a span of 15 bases. The CDR3 loop is CASSPVGGKGFF. The CDR3, as DNA: TGTGCCAGCTCACCCGTTGGCGGGAAGGGGTTCTTC.

V is TRBV5-1 and J is TRBJ2-1; D is undetermined. Looked up from germline, CDR1 is SGHRS and CDR2 is YFSETQ. Trimming cost V 3 bases and J 8 bases, with 15 bases left between them. The CDR3 totals 14 residues. The CDR3 region has the DNA TGCGCCAGCAGCTCCGATCTTATGTCGCATGAGCAGTTCTTC. Protein sequence: CASSSDLMSHEQFF.

This chain joins TRBV3-1 and TRBJ2-7; weak D call: TRBD1 (6 bases). V shed 7 bases and J shed 0 bases, with 13 bases lying between them. The CDR3 covers 14 residues. Germline assignment: CDR1 LGHDT and CDR2 YNNKEL (reference sequence). The CDR3 nucleotides read TGTGCCAGCACTAGGACAGCGCACTCCTACGAGCAGTACTTC. This encodes CASTRTAHSYEQYF.

This clonotype was seen more than once but under ten times. The rearrangement joins TRBV24-1 to TRBJ2-7; 7 bases line up with TRBD1. Trimming removed 3 bases from V and 8 bases from J; junction bases left unmatched: 12. The CDR3 runs to 15 residues. Germline V gene sequence: CDR1 KGHDR, CDR2 SFDVKD. CDR3 sequence: CATSDHRGKGTKQYF. The CDR3 DNA is TGTGCCACCAGTGATCACAGGGGTAAGGGAACGAAGCAGTACTTC.

This clonotype was observed a handful of times. J is TRBJ2-3 and V is TRBV28; D might be TRBD2 (6 bases). Trimming cost V 4 bases and J 2 bases, with 10 bases left between them. Germline values: CDR1 MDHEN, CDR2 SYDVKM. CDR3 size: 14 residues. The CDR3 DNA sequence: TGTGCCAGCAGTTGGAGGGAACTCACAGATACGCAGTATTTT. This codes for CASSWRELTDTQYF. Full variable domain (missing parts from reference TRBV28 and TRBJ2-3): DVKVTQSSRYLVKRTGEKVFLECVQDMDHENMFWYRQDPGLGLRLIYFSYDVKMKEKGDIPEGYSVSREKKERFSLILESASTNQTSMYLCASSWRELTDTQYFGPGTRLTVL.

The chain combines TRBV7-6 with TRBJ1-4; the match to TRBD1 covers 7 bases. The V gene's germline CDR1 is SGHVS and CDR2 FNYEAQ. J gave up 4 bases and V 1 base, and 6 bases lay outside the gene matches. This CDR3 comprises 16 residues. The CDR3 here is CASSLEIQGSNEKLFF. The CDR3 nucleotides read TGTGCCAGCAGCTTAGAAATACAGGGGAGTAATGAAAAACTGTTTTTT.

The chain links TRBV29-1 to TRBJ2-7, with D perhaps matching TRBD2 (5 bases). The CDR3 covers 13 residues. Germline values: CDR1 SQVTM, CDR2 ANQGSEA. Trimming shortened V by 4 bases and J by 2 bases, and 12 bases separated the two germline ends. The chain's CDR3 is CSVGRLGAYEQYF. The CDR3 coding sequence is TGCAGCGTTGGACGACTCGGGGCCTACGAGCAGTACTTC.

This clonotype was detected only a few times. The chain recombines TRBV12-3 or TRBV12-4 with TRBJ2-7; 9 positions agree with TRBD1. Trimming at V came to 5 bases and at J to 11 bases, leaving 19 bases not matched to a gene. This CDR3 region has 16 residues. The CDR3 DNA reads as TGTGCCAGCAGTCTACCTCCCCGGGACAGGGCAGGGTTGAAGTACTTC. It specifies CASSLPPRDRAGLKYF.

The chain is built from TRBV19 and TRBJ2-1, with 8 positions matching TRBD2. The junction had 2 bases not matched to a gene; V was cut back by 2 bases and J by 5 bases. The germline CDR1 and CDR2 sequences are LNHDA and SQIVND (reference sequence). This CDR3 region has 14 residues. The CDR3 DNA reads TGTGCCAGTAGTATACTAGCGGGCAACAATGAGCAGTTCTTC. Its translation is CASSILAGNNEQFF.

This chain connects TRBV15 to TRBJ2-5; a possible D gene is TRBD1 (5 bases). V was clipped by 1 base and J by 5 bases, with 17 bases between them. The CDR3 length is 16 residues. The V gene's germline CDR1 is LNHNV and CDR2 YYDKDF (reference sequence). The CDR3 protein is CATSRVEGATWETQYF. The CDR3 region has the DNA TGTGCCACCAGCAGAGTTGAAGGGGCAACTTGGGAGACCCAGTACTTC.

This clonotype showed up just a few times. The chain combines TRBV7-9 with TRBJ2-5; TRBD2 agrees at 9 bases. The CDR3 loop spans 17 amino acids. V shed 5 bases and J 5 bases; nucleotides not matched to a gene: 15. Germline CDR1 and CDR2: SEHNR and FQNEAQ (reference sequence). The CDR3, as DNA: TGTGCCAGCAGCCTGAGGGGCGGGAGGGCCATCTCGGAGACCCAGTACTTC. Its translation is CASSLRGGRAISETQYF. Combining the CDR3 with reference TRBV7-9 and TRBJ2-5 gives the whole variable domain DTGVSQNPRHKITKRGQNVTFRCDPISEHNRLYWYRQTLGQGPEFLTYFQNEAQLEKSRLLSDRFSAERPKGSFSTLEIQRTEQGDSAMYLCASSLRGGRAISETQYFGPGTRLLVL.

The CDR3 loop is CASRIGQAANYGYTF. DNA of the CDR3: TGTGCCAGCAGAATCGGACAGGCCGCTAACTATGGCTACACCTTC. The rearrangement uses TRBV6-5 and TRBJ1-2; TRBD1 matches 7 bases. The CDR3 sequence is 15 residues long. V was clipped by 6 bases and J by 0 bases; unmatched bases: 7. Per the germline V gene, CDR1 is MNHEY and CDR2 is SVGAGI.

This clonotype was seen only a few times. The rearrangement uses TRBV20-1 and TRBJ2-7; maybe TRBD1 (6 bases). The length of the CDR3 is 11 residues. Trimming cost V 6 bases and J 7 bases, with 13 bases left between them. Germline V gene lookup returns CDR1 DFQATT and CDR2 SNEGSKA (reference sequence). The CDR3 DNA sequence: TGCAGTGCACGACAGGACCGGGAGCAGTACTTC. Translated, it gives CSARQDREQYF.